A selection of T cell receptor beta chains follows, all from one sample in a study of T-cell memory formation after mild COVID-19. TCRdb processed the 5' RACE reads anew with MiXCR; each CDR3 protein has one entry. The table includes roughly 240,000 distinct CDR3 sequences, 15% detected once. Sequenced input: PBMCs or a T cell subset sorted from them (not recorded which). Source of these receptors: an adult woman who had mild COVID-19 (a few samples of this study predate the infection). Cell type and time point are not known. CDR3s include the opening cysteine and the closing phenylalanine or tryptophan. The order of the fields is clone size, J gene, V gene, D gene, CDR3 protein, CDR3 DNA. A D gene is named only where the DNA matches it firmly. Only part of the rows carry a size: once, few, many, or a class if the clone is expanded.

clone_size: .
j_call: TRBJ1-2
v_call: TRBV3-1
d_call: .
cdr3_aa: CASSLGLPRGYGYTF
cdr3_nt: TGTGCCAGCAGCCTGGGACTCCCCCGGGGCTATGGCTACACCTTC

clone_size: .
j_call: TRBJ2-3
v_call: TRBV20-1
d_call: .
cdr3_aa: CSAAARDGGTDTQYF
cdr3_nt: TGCAGTGCCGCAGCCCGGGACGGTGGCACAGATACGCAGTATTTT

clone_size: .
j_call: TRBJ1-1
v_call: TRBV5-1
d_call: TRBD1
cdr3_aa: CASSFSSGTGNTEAFF
cdr3_nt: TGCGCCAGCAGCTTCTCCTCCGGGACAGGGAACACTGAAGCTTTCTTT

clone_size: .
j_call: TRBJ2-5
v_call: TRBV7-6
d_call: .
cdr3_aa: CASSLHGEEETQYF
cdr3_nt: TGTGCCAGCAGCTTACATGGGGAGGAGGAGACCCAGTACTTC

clone_size: .
j_call: TRBJ2-1
v_call: TRBV6-5
d_call: .
cdr3_aa: CASSYHSIGYYNEQFF
cdr3_nt: TGTGCCAGCAGTTACCACTCAATCGGGTACTACAATGAGCAGTTCTTC

clone_size: few
j_call: TRBJ2-7
v_call: TRBV7-2
d_call: .
cdr3_aa: CASSLDRGYRREQYF
cdr3_nt: TGTGCCAGCAGCTTAGATCGAGGGTACAGGCGAGAGCAGTACTTC

clone_size: .
j_call: TRBJ2-3
v_call: TRBV7-2
d_call: TRBD2
cdr3_aa: CASSLVITGGGTDTQYF
cdr3_nt: TGTGCCAGCAGCTTAGTGATTACGGGGGGGGGCACAGATACGCAGTATTTT

clone_size: few
j_call: TRBJ1-2
v_call: TRBV20-1
d_call: .
cdr3_aa: CSADRNYGYTF
cdr3_nt: TGCAGTGCTGACCGTAACTATGGCTACACCTTC

clone_size: .
j_call: TRBJ1-5
v_call: TRBV7-9
d_call: .
cdr3_aa: CASSLFSNQPQHF
cdr3_nt: TGTGCCAGCAGCTTATTCAGCAATCAGCCCCAGCATTTT

clone_size: few
j_call: TRBJ1-2
v_call: TRBV3-1
d_call: .
cdr3_aa: CASSQAGATYGYTF
cdr3_nt: TGTGCCAGCAGCCAAGCCGGGGCCACCTATGGCTACACCTTC

clone_size: many
j_call: TRBJ2-3
v_call: TRBV18
d_call: TRBD1
cdr3_aa: CASSSRDRGPDTQYF
cdr3_nt: TGTGCCAGCTCTTCCCGAGACAGGGGCCCAGATACGCAGTATTTT

clone_size: .
j_call: TRBJ1-5
v_call: TRBV12-3/TRBV12-4
d_call: .
cdr3_aa: CASSAVGNQPQHF
cdr3_nt: TGTGCCAGCAGTGCCGTGGGCAATCAGCCCCAGCATTTT

clone_size: many
j_call: TRBJ2-3
v_call: TRBV7-3
d_call: .
cdr3_aa: CASSFESSDTQYF
cdr3_nt: TGTGCCAGCAGCTTCGAGTCCTCAGATACGCAGTATTTT

clone_size: .
j_call: TRBJ2-7
v_call: TRBV11-2
d_call: .
cdr3_aa: CASSLILGRSYEQYF
cdr3_nt: TGTGCCAGCAGCTTGATTTTAGGGAGGTCCTACGAGCAGTACTTC

clone_size: .
j_call: TRBJ2-3
v_call: TRBV5-1
d_call: TRBD2
cdr3_aa: CASSPGVAGAGDTQYF
cdr3_nt: TGCGCCAGCAGCCCGGGGGTAGCGGGGGCCGGAGATACGCAGTATTTT

clone_size: .
j_call: TRBJ2-5
v_call: TRBV18
d_call: .
cdr3_aa: CASSPAIRETQYF
cdr3_nt: TGTGCCAGCTCACCGGCGATTCGAGAGACCCAGTACTTC

clone_size: .
j_call: TRBJ1-2
v_call: TRBV7-2
d_call: TRBD1
cdr3_aa: CASRTGGRYGYGYTF
cdr3_nt: TGTGCCAGCAGAACAGGGGGGAGGTACGGCTATGGCTACACCTTC

clone_size: few
j_call: TRBJ2-2
v_call: TRBV12-3/TRBV12-4
d_call: .
cdr3_aa: CASSLKSGSAGELFF
cdr3_nt: TGTGCCAGCAGTTTAAAATCCGGGTCGGCCGGGGAGCTGTTTTTT

clone_size: .
j_call: TRBJ2-1
v_call: TRBV6-2/TRBV6-3
d_call: .
cdr3_aa: CAFPHGASENNEQFF
cdr3_nt: TGTGCCTTCCCCCACGGGGCTAGCGAGAACAATGAGCAGTTCTTC

clone_size: few
j_call: TRBJ2-1
v_call: TRBV7-3
d_call: TRBD1
cdr3_aa: CASSLSGQGPSQQFF
cdr3_nt: TGTGCCAGCAGCTTAAGCGGACAGGGCCCTTCTCAGCAGTTCTTC

clone_size: few
j_call: TRBJ1-2
v_call: TRBV9
d_call: .
cdr3_aa: CASSVEPGRYGYTF
cdr3_nt: TGTGCCAGCAGCGTAGAGCCAGGGAGATATGGCTACACCTTC

clone_size: .
j_call: TRBJ1-1
v_call: TRBV11-3
d_call: .
cdr3_aa: CASSREGYTEAFF
cdr3_nt: TGTGCCAGCAGCCGGGAGGGGTACACTGAAGCTTTCTTT